These T cell receptor beta chains were read from a single sample in a study of T cells in Graves' hyperthyroidism and ophthalmopathy. TCRdb redid the calling of the multiplex PCR reads with MiXCR, one entry per CDR3 protein. Of roughly 720,000 distinct CDR3 sequences in the sample, approximately 15% were seen once. Source material: blood. The receptor set was obtained from a middle-aged man with Graves' hyperthyroidism. CDR3s include the opening cysteine and the closing phenylalanine or tryptophan. A D gene is named only where the DNA matches it firmly. Clone sizes are given selectively: once, few, many, or a class where the clone is expanded.

clone_size	v_call	d_call	cdr3_length	j_call	cdr3_aa	cdr3_nt
many	TRBV11-3	NA	15	TRBJ2-1	CASSLDGGFYNEQFF	TGTGCCAGCAGCTTAGACGGGGGTTTCTACAATGAGCAGTTCTTC
few	TRBV24-1	NA	16	TRBJ2-2	CATSDPGRTNTGELFF	TGTGCCACCAGTGACCCCGGACGCACGAACACCGGGGAGCTGTTTTTT
many	TRBV7-3	NA	14	TRBJ2-1	CASSPTSRYNEQFF	TGTGCCAGCAGCCCAACCTCCAGATACAATGAGCAGTTCTTC
NA	TRBV15	NA	16	TRBJ2-2	CATSTWTLGNSGELFF	TGTGCCACCAGCACCTGGACACTTGGAAATTCCGGGGAGCTGTTTTTT
once	TRBV4-3	NA	15	TRBJ1-5	CASSQDYSSNQPQHF	TGCGCCAGCAGCCAAGATTACAGTAGCAATCAGCCCCAGCATTTT
few	TRBV4-1	TRBD1	15	TRBJ2-7	CASSGSGTESYEQYF	TGCGCCAGCAGCGGAAGTGGGACAGAGTCCTACGAGCAGTACTTC
few	TRBV6-2/TRBV6-3	NA	12	TRBJ2-1	CASSYPPDEQFF	TGTGCCAGCAGTTACCCTCCCGATGAGCAGTTCTTC
few	TRBV19	TRBD2	15	TRBJ2-1	CASSITLAGGYEQFF	TGTGCCAGTAGTATTACCCTAGCGGGAGGGTATGAGCAGTTCTTC
many	TRBV28	NA	15	TRBJ2-3	CASSLSQGLTDTQYF	TGTGCCAGCAGTTTATCTCAGGGGCTCACAGATACGCAGTATTTT
once	TRBV11-2	NA	15	TRBJ2-1	CASSLGLPGDNEQFF	TGTGCCAGCAGCCTCGGGCTTCCGGGGGACAATGAGCAGTTCTTC
many	TRBV2	NA	10	TRBJ2-5	CASSDKTQYF	TGTGCCAGCAGTGATAAGACCCAGTACTTC
NA	TRBV30	NA	14	TRBJ1-1	CAWTGDSRNTEAFF	TGTGCCTGGACGGGAGACAGTAGGAACACTGAAGCTTTCTTT
many	TRBV18	NA	14	TRBJ1-1	CASRAAGGETEAFF	TGTGCCAGTCGGGCGGCGGGGGGCGAGACTGAAGCTTTCTTT
many	TRBV12-3/TRBV12-4	NA	13	TRBJ1-2	CASSLGRGYGYTF	TGTGCCAGCAGTTTGGGCAGGGGTTATGGCTACACCTTC
NA	TRBV11-2	NA	15	TRBJ1-6	CASSLDGGANSPLHF	TGTGCCAGCAGCTTAGATGGCGGGGCGAATTCACCCCTCCACTTT
NA	TRBV5-5	NA	12	TRBJ2-7	CASSFPGGKQYF	TGTGCCAGCAGCTTCCCAGGGGGGAAGCAGTACTTC
NA	TRBV19	NA	14	TRBJ2-2	CASRWEGETGELFF	TGTGCCAGTAGGTGGGAAGGGGAGACCGGGGAGCTGTTTTTT
few	TRBV30	NA	13	TRBJ2-7	CAWSSGQNYEQYF	TGTGCCTGGAGTTCCGGACAGAACTACGAGCAGTACTTC
many	TRBV12-3/TRBV12-4	NA	14	TRBJ1-3	CASIDINSGNTIYF	TGTGCCAGCATTGACATCAACTCTGGAAACACCATATATTTT
many	TRBV27	TRBD2	17	TRBJ2-1	CASSLIPTSGSYNEQFF	TGTGCCAGCAGTTTAATACCGACTAGCGGGAGTTACAATGAGCAGTTCTTC
NA	TRBV6-6	NA	18	TRBJ2-2	CASSYRPSVNRATGELFF	TGTGCCAGCAGTTACCGGCCATCTGTGAACAGGGCTACCGGGGAGCTGTTTTTT
NA	TRBV16	NA	15	TRBJ2-7	CASSQSSVGTYEQYF	TGTGCCAGCAGCCAATCGTCGGTAGGGACCTACGAGCAGTACTTC
NA	TRBV12-3/TRBV12-4	TRBD1	14	TRBJ2-1	CASNDRDSYNEQFF	TGTGCCAGCAACGATCGGGACAGCTACAATGAGCAGTTCTTC
many	TRBV20-1	TRBD2	16	TRBJ2-5	CSGGGGLAGAQETQYF	TGCAGTGGAGGGGGGGGACTAGCGGGAGCCCAAGAGACCCAGTACTTC
many	TRBV28	TRBD2	15	TRBJ2-1	CASSGLAGVYNEQFF	TGTGCCAGCAGTGGACTAGCGGGCGTCTACAATGAGCAGTTCTTC
NA	TRBV20-1	NA	14	TRBJ1-5	CSARFGTANQPQHF	TGCAGTGCCAGGTTCGGGACGGCCAATCAGCCCCAGCATTTT
few	TRBV14	NA	15	TRBJ2-5	CASSHSREPEETQYF	TGTGCCAGCAGCCATTCTCGGGAGCCCGAGGAGACCCAGTACTTC
few	TRBV27	NA	13	TRBJ2-1	CASTPQGYNEQFF	TGTGCCAGCACACCACAAGGGTACAATGAGCAGTTCTTC
few	TRBV28	NA	13	TRBJ2-1	CASSSQGLNEQFF	TGTGCCAGCAGTTCCCAGGGTTTGAATGAGCAGTTCTTC
many	TRBV20-1	TRBD1	13	TRBJ1-1	CSARDRVNTEAFF	TGCAGTGCTAGGGACAGGGTGAACACTGAAGCTTTCTTT
NA	TRBV7-9	TRBD1	16	TRBJ2-1	CASSPLKTGVVNEQFF	TGTGCCAGCAGCCCTCTTAAGACAGGGGTAGTCAATGAGCAGTTCTTC
NA	TRBV29-1	TRBD1	19	TRBJ2-2	CSVEGGGTGGAKNTGELFF	TGCAGCGTTGAGGGAGGGGGGACAGGGGGTGCGAAGAACACCGGGGAGCTGTTTTTT
few	TRBV18	NA	12	TRBJ2-1	CASSPGAHEQFF	TGTGCCAGCTCACCAGGGGCCCATGAGCAGTTCTTC